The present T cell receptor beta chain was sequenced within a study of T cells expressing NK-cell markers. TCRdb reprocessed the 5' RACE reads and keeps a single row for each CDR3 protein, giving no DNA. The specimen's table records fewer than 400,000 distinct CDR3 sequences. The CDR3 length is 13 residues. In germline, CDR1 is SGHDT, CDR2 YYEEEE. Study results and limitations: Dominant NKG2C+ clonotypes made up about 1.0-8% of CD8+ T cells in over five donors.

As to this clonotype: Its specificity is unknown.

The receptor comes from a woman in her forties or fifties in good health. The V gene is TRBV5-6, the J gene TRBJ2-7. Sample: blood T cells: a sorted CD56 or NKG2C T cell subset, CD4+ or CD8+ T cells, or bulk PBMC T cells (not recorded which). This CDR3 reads CASSLGFRYEQYF.